The 19 T cell receptor beta chains below all came from one sample that was sequenced in a study of cytomegalovirus exposure and HLA in healthy donors. Both 60 Vbeta primers and 13 Jbeta primers went into the PCR. Sequenced by immunoSEQ multiplex PCR; TCRdb stores in-frame clones only, minus some. The table includes 98,000 or so clones, around 80% detected once. Material for sequencing was PBMCs. These receptors all come from a woman aged 40-49 years in good health and CMV-seronegative.

J is TRBJ2-1 and V is TRBV4-1; possible D gene TRBD1, 6 bases. The V end lost 4 bases, the J end lost 8 bases, and 24 bases lay between the germline ends. CDR1 and CDR2 from the germline V gene are MGHRA and YSYEKL. The CDR3 is made up of 17 amino acids. CDR3 loop: CASSPTLDRLTQYEQFF. As DNA, the CDR3 is TGCGCCAGCAGCCCCACCCTAGACAGGTTAACACAATATGAGCAGTTCTTC.

This clone was seen a few times. This chain links TRBV7-2 with TRBJ2-3; 8 nucleotides agree with TRBD2. The CDR3 covers 16 residues. Germline V CDR1 and CDR2: SGHTA, FQGNSA. With 5 bases clipped from V and 6 bases from J, the junction kept 13 bases outside the gene matches. CDR3 sequence (DNA): TGTGCCAGCAGCCGGGCTGGCGGGAGGCAGAAGGATACGCAGTATTTT. It is translated as CASSRAGGRQKDTQYF.

This sequence joins TRBV28 and TRBJ2-1, with TRBD2 identical over 8 bases. V was clipped by 2 bases and J by 9 bases; unmatched bases: 15. The CDR3 covers 17 residues. Germline V gene data show CDR1 as MDHEN and CDR2 as SYDVKM. This CDR3 is CASSLPSGSGVFGEQFF. DNA for the CDR3: TGTGCCAGCAGTTTACCGTCGGGTAGCGGGGTTTTCGGTGAGCAGTTCTTC.

The J gene is TRBJ1-5, the V gene TRBV28; D uncertain. With 5 bases removed from V and 7 bases from J, the gap between germline ends came to 21 bases. The CDR3 totals 16 residues. Germline V gives CDR1 MDHEN, CDR2 SYDVKM. CDR3 coding DNA: TGTGCCAGCAGTCTCCCTTTAACGGAGTTTGGGCAGCCCCAGCATTTT. Protein: CASSLPLTEFGQPQHF.

The chain combines TRBV29-1 with TRBJ2-1; D is unresolved. Trimming shortened V by 1 base and J by 3 bases, and 13 bases separated the two germline ends. Germline CDR1 and CDR2: SQVTM and ANQGSEA. The CDR3 has 15 residues. The DNA for the CDR3 is TGCAGCGTTGAAGTGTTTGAGGCTAACTACAATGAGCAGTTCTTC. This sequence encodes CSVEVFEANYNEQFF.

This chain connects TRBV4-3 to TRBJ1-1; D is perhaps TRBD1 (5 bases). The CDR3 sequence is 17 residues long. From germline, CDR1 is LGHNA and CDR2 YSLEER. The V gene lost 4 bases and the J gene lost 3 bases, with 21 bases spanning the gap. Here the CDR3 DNA reads TGCGCCAGCAGCCGGGCGAGACAGTTAGTCACGGACACTGAAGCTTTCTTT. Its translation is CASSRARQLVTDTEAFF.

This chain joins TRBV18 and TRBJ2-7; 14 bases are a match to TRBD2. Trimming took 0 bases from V and 2 from J; bases not matched to a gene: 9. CDR1 and CDR2 from the germline V gene are KGHSH and LQKENI. This CDR3 has 19 amino acids. CDR3 nucleotide sequence: TGTGCCAGCTCACCACCTCCGGGACTAGCGGGAGAGTCTCCCTACGAGCAGTACTTC. This translates into CASSPPPGLAGESPYEQYF.

The rearrangement links TRBV7-9 to TRBJ2-2, with TRBD2 identical over 7 bases. V gave up 1 base and J gave up 10 bases; unmatched junction bases: 12. The length of the CDR3 is 16 residues. CDR1 and CDR2 (germline): SEHNR, FQNEAQ (reference sequence). CDR3 loop: CASSLGVSLGREELFF. The DNA for the CDR3 is TGTGCCAGCAGCTTAGGAGTGTCACTAGGGAGGGAGGAGCTGTTTTTT.

This chain uses TRBV7-8 with TRBJ1-2; a possible D gene is TRBD1 (6 bases). From germline, CDR1 is SGHVS and CDR2 FQNEAQ. CDR3 length equals 14 residues. Deletions cut 3 bases from V and 2 bases from J, with 10 bases between. Written as DNA, the CDR3 is TGTGCCAGCAGCTTCTTAACAGGGAACTATGGCTACACCTTC. This gives the protein CASSFLTGNYGYTF. The variable domain in full, with the rest retrieved from reference TRBV7-8 and TRBJ1-2, is GAGVSQSPRYKVAKRGQDVALRCDPISGHVSLFWYQQALGQGPEFLTYFQNEAQLDKSGLPSDRFFAERPEGSVSTLKIQRTQQEDSAVYLCASSFLTGNYGYTFGSGTRLTVV.

The chain has TRBV15 and TRBJ2-3, with D maybe TRBD2 (6 bases). V was cut by 9 bases and J by 2 bases, with 12 bases left in between. The germline V gene has CDR1 LNHNV and CDR2 YYDKDF (reference sequence). The CDR3 is 13 amino acids. DNA for the CDR3: TGTGCCACTGCATCGGGAGACACAGATACGCAGTATTTT. Encoded protein: CATASGDTDTQYF.

The chain combines TRBV4-3 with TRBJ1-4, with D perhaps TRBD1 (5 bases). Germline CDR1 and CDR2: LGHNA and YSLEER. Trimming stripped 0 bases from V and 10 bases from J, with 15 bases between. The CDR3 runs 15 residues. CDR3 nucleotides: TGCGCCAGCAGCCAAGATGCACCCCGGGGGGGAAAACTGTTTTTT. This encodes CASSQDAPRGGKLFF.

The chain joins TRBV7-6 to TRBJ2-1, with D possibly TRBD2 on 5 matching bases. The CDR3 is 13 residues long. Per the germline V gene, CDR1 is SGHVS and CDR2 is FNYEAQ. With 4 bases removed from V and 8 bases from J, the gap between germline ends came to 12 bases. The CDR3, as DNA: TGTGCCAGCAGCTCCGGACTTGCGGATGAGCAGTTCTTC. Translation gives CASSSGLADEQFF.

This clone was recorded once. At one of its ends the junction is not consistent with the germline gene, which may arise from a read error. The rearrangement joins TRBV6-5 to TRBJ2-4; TRBD1 aligns across 9 bases. The CDR3 is 12 amino acids. Per the germline V gene, CDR1 is MNHEY and CDR2 is SVGAGI. CDR3 region: CASRPEGTGIFF. Here the CDR3 DNA reads TGTGCCAGCAGGCCCGAGGGGACAGGGATATTCTTC.

This chain links TRBV7-2 with TRBJ2-7, with 8 bases lining up with TRBD2. Germline V gene data show CDR1 as SGHTA and CDR2 as FQGNSA. After removal of 1 base from V and 4 bases from J, the junction contained 6 bases not matched to a gene. This CDR3 is 15 amino acids long. CDR3 protein: CASSLVSGGVYEQYF. CDR3 coding DNA: TGTGCCAGCAGCTTAGTTTCCGGGGGGGTGTACGAGCAGTACTTC. The full variable domain, completed using reference TRBV7-2 and TRBJ2-7, is GAGVSQSPSNKVTEKGKDVELRCDPISGHTALYWYRQSLGQGLEFLIYFQGNSAPDKSGLPSDRFSAERTGGSVSTLTIQRTQQEDSAVYLCASSLVSGGVYEQYFGPGTRLTVT.

The chain's CDR3 is CASSLLGGRHYEQYF. Written as DNA, the CDR3 is TGTGCCAGCAGTTTACTCGGGGGGCGTCACTACGAGCAGTACTTC. The J gene is TRBJ2-7, the V gene TRBV28, with D possibly matching TRBD2 (7 bases). In germline, CDR1 is MDHEN, CDR2 SYDVKM. The CDR3 spans 15 residues. V lost 2 bases to trimming and J lost 3 bases, with 14 bases between them.

CDR3 coding DNA: TGTGCCATCAGTGAAGGACAGGGCTTCGGCTACACCTTC. Protein product: CAISEGQGFGYTF. V and J are TRBV10-3 and TRBJ1-2, with 8 nucleotides matching TRBD1. In germline, CDR1 is ENHRY, CDR2 SYGVKD. The V gene end was trimmed by 3 bases and the J gene end by 8 bases; junction bases not matched to a gene: 5. This CDR3 spans 13 amino acids.

The V gene is TRBV7-9, the J gene TRBJ2-5; 12 bases match TRBD1. V lost 4 bases and J lost 4; bases outside the gene matches: 4. The CDR3 spans 15 residues. Looked up from germline, CDR1 is SEHNR and CDR2 is FQNEAQ (reference sequence). CDR3 residues: CASSSQGQGAETQYF. The CDR3, as DNA: TGTGCCAGCAGCTCCCAGGGACAGGGGGCAGAGACCCAGTACTTC.

This clone turned up a few times. The V call is TRBV28, the J call TRBJ1-5; 7 bases align to TRBD1. The CDR3 has 15 amino acids. Germline CDR1 MDHEN, CDR2 SYDVKM. V was pared by 7 bases and J by 4 bases, with 10 bases of the junction left unmatched. The CDR3 DNA reads TGTGCCAGCAAAACCGGGACAGTCCCTAATCAGCCCCAGCATTTT. This sequence encodes CASKTGTVPNQPQHF.

The chain links TRBV6-6 to TRBJ1-5, with a tentative D call TRBD1 (6 bases). The germline V and J ends were trimmed by 4 bases and 5 bases, with 9 bases remaining between them. CDR1 MNHNY and CDR2 SVGAGI come from the germline V gene (reference sequence). The CDR3 is made up of 13 amino acids. CDR3 in DNA: TGTGCCAGCAGTTTTTCAGGGGATCAGCCCCAGCATTTT. Protein product: CASSFSGDQPQHF.